Below, 10 T cell receptor beta chains from the same sample are listed, as sequenced in a study of shared clonotypes between healthy human individuals. Only in-frame clones appear in the TCRdb table, and some are missing; sequencing was by immunoSEQ multiplex PCR. This repertoire shows around 1,100,000 clones, approximately 75% found once; its top ten account for roughly 0.9%. Sequencing was done on a sample of memory CD4+ T cells from PBMCs. Subset defined: CD45RA-negative fraction. The receptors come from a man between 18 and 35 years old in good health. Some clones in this sample may be carry-over from other donors' samples.

CDR3 sequence: CASSPAEGSEQYF. The CDR3 nucleotides are TGTGCCAGCTCACCAGCTGAGGGTTCCGAGCAGTACTTC. This sequence joins TRBV18 and TRBJ2-7, with a possible D match to TRBD2 (5 bases). This CDR3 spans 13 amino acids. The V gene's germline CDR1 is KGHSH and CDR2 LQKENI. V was pared by 2 bases and J by 6 bases, with 11 bases between.

This clone has only a few counts. V usage is TRBV6-1 and J usage is TRBJ2-7; perhaps D is TRBD1 or TRBD2 (6 bases each). The length of the CDR3 is 14 residues. Germline CDR1 is MNHNS and CDR2 is SASEGT. Trimming took off 6 bases at V and 7 bases at J, with 19 bases between the two ends. CDR3 DNA sequence: TGTGCCAGCAGACCTAACAGGGACTCCCGGGAGCAGTACTTC. Translation gives CASRPNRDSREQYF.

The chain carries TRBV11-1 and TRBJ2-7; 8 bases are shared with TRBD2. CDR1 SGHAT and CDR2 FQDESV come from the germline V gene (reference sequence). Trimming at V came to 0 bases and at J to 4 bases, leaving 5 bases not matched to a gene. The CDR3 extends over 15 amino acids. CDR3 nucleotide sequence: TGTGCCAGCAGCTTAGCAACTAGCGGACAGTACGAGCAGTACTTC. As protein: CASSLATSGQYEQYF.

The V call is TRBV5-1, the J call TRBJ2-1; 8 nucleotides line up with TRBD1. This CDR3 comprises 17 residues. The V gene's germline CDR1 is SGHRS and CDR2 YFSETQ. V dropped 4 bases and J dropped 2; count of bases not matched to a gene: 11. CDR3 sequence: CASSTALGQGAYNEQFF. Here the CDR3 DNA reads TGCGCCAGCAGCACAGCTCTAGGACAGGGAGCCTACAATGAGCAGTTCTTC.

The rearrangement links TRBV2 to TRBJ2-7; the D gene is possibly TRBD1 (6 bases). CDR3 length: 12 residues. In germline, CDR1 is SNHLY, CDR2 FYNNEI. Trimming pared 6 bases from V and 6 bases from J, leaving 12 bases between. CDR3 protein: CASRETGIEQYF. As DNA, the CDR3 is TGTGCCAGCAGAGAAACAGGGATCGAGCAGTACTTC.

The rearrangement uses TRBV4-3 and TRBJ2-3, with D hard to call. The germline V and J ends were trimmed by 6 bases and 1 base, with 2 bases remaining between them. Germline loops: CDR1 LGHNA, CDR2 YSLEER. The CDR3 is 11 residues long. In nucleotides, the CDR3 is TGCGCCAGCAGGGGCACAGATACGCAGTATTTT. It encodes CASRGTDTQYF.

The rearrangement links TRBV5-1 to TRBJ2-2; possibly TRBD2 for D (6 bases). In germline, CDR1 is SGHRS, CDR2 YFSETQ. Trimming left V 3 bases short and J 6 bases short, with 18 bases between. CDR3 length: 16 amino acids. CDR3 DNA: TGCGCCAGCAGCTCCGCCCTAGCGTCCTCGGCCGGGGAGCTGTTTTTT. It encodes CASSSALASSAGELFF. The variable domain in full, with the rest retrieved from reference TRBV5-1 and TRBJ2-2, is KAGVTQTPRYLIKTRGQQVTLSCSPISGHRSVSWYQQTPGQGLQFLFEYFSETQRNKGNFPGRFSGRQFSNSRSEMNVSTLELGDSALYLCASSSALASSAGELFFGEGSRLTVL.

In this sample, this clone turned up once. The chain is built from TRBV9 and TRBJ2-4; TRBD1 aligns across 9 bases. The V and J ends lost 3 bases and 0 bases, in that order; junction bases with no gene match: 4. CDR1 and CDR2 (germline): SGDLS, YYNGEE. This CDR3 comprises 16 residues. CDR3 nucleotides: TGTGCCAGCAGCGATGACAGGGGGGGAGCCAAAAACATTCAGTACTTC. As protein: CASSDDRGGAKNIQYF.

In the case of this clone: In the same sample, other DNA sequences code for this CDR3. Here the CDR3 reads CASSLQGGTEAFF. The DNA for the CDR3 is TGTGCCAGCAGCCTACAGGGTGGGACTGAAGCTTTCTTT. The V call is TRBV7-9, the J call TRBJ1-1; tentatively, D is TRBD1 (6 bases). Germline V lookup: CDR1 SEHNR, CDR2 FQNEAQ (reference sequence). The CDR3 totals 13 residues. Trimming cost V 5 bases and J 5 bases, with 12 bases left between them.

The chain employs TRBV4-2 and TRBJ2-1, with 8 bases that match TRBD2. The ends lost 4 bases at V and 7 bases at J; junction bases unmatched: 12. The germline gives CDR1 LGHNA, CDR2 YNFKEQ. CDR3 length equals 16 residues. CDR3 sequence reads: CASSPWTNGRGNEQFF. The CDR3 region has the DNA TGTGCCAGCAGCCCTTGGACTAACGGGAGGGGGAATGAGCAGTTCTTC.